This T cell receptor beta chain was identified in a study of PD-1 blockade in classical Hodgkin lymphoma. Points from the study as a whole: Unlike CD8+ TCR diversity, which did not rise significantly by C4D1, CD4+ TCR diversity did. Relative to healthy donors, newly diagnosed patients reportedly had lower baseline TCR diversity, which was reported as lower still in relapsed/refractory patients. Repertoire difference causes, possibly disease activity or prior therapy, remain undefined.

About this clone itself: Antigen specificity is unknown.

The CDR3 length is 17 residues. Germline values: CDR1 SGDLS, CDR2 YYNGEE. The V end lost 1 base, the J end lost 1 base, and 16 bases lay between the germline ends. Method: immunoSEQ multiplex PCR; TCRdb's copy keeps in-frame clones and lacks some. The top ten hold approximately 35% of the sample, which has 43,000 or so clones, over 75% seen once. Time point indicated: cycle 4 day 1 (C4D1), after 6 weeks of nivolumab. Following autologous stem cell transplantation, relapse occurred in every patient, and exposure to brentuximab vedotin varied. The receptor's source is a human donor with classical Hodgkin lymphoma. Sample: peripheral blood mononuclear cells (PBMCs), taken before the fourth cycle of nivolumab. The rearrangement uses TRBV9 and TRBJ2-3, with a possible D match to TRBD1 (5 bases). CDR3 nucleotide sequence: TGTGCCAGCAGCGTACGACTCACTGGGGCGGGCACAGATACGCAGTATTTT. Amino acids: CASSVRLTGAGTDTQYF.